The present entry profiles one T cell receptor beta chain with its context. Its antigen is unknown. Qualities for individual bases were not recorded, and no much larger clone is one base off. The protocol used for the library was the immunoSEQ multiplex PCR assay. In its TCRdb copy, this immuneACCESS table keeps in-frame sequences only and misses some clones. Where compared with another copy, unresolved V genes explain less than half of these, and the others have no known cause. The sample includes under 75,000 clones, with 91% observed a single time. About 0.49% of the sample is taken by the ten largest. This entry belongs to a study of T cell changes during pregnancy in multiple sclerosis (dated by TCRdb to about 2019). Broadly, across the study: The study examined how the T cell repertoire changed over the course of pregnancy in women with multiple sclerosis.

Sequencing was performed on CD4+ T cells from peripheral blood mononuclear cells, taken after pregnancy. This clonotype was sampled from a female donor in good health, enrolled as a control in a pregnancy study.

For the CDR3, the sequence is CASSLGLAGGAFTDTQYF. Read as DNA, the sequence is TGTGCCAGCAGCTTGGGACTAGCGGGGGGGGCCTTCACAGATACGCAGTATTTT. The chain couples TRBV5-6 to TRBJ2-3, with 14 junctional bases fitting TRBD2. V lost 0 bases and J lost 2 bases, and the count of bases not matched to a germline gene is 5. The CDR3 numbers 18 residues from cysteine through phenylalanine. The CDR3 DNA has 54 bases and is translated from base 1. CDR1 is given as SGHDT and CDR2 as YYEEEE, both from the germline V gene.